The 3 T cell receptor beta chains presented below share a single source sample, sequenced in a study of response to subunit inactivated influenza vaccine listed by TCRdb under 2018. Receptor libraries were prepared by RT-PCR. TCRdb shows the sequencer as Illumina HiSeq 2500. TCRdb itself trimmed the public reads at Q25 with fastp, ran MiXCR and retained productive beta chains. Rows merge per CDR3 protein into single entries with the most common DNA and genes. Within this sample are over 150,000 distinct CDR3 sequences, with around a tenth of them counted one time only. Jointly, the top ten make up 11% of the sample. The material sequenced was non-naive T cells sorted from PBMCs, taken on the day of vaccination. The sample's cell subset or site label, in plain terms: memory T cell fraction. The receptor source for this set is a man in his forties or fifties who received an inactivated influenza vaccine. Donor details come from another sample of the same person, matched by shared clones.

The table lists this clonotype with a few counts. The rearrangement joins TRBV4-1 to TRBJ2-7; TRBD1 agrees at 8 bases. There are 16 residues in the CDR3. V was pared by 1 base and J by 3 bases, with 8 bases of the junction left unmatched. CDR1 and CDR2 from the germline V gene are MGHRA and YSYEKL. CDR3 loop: CASSQVGSGTGYEQYF. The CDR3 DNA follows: TGCGCCAGCAGCCAAGTGGGATCAGGGACAGGCTACGAGCAGTACTTC.

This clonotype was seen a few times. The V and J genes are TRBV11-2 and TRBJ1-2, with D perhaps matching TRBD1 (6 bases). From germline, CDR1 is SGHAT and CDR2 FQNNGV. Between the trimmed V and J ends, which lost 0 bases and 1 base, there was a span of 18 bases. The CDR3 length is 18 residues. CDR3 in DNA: TGTGCCAGCAGCTTAGATAGTCGGGGGGCGGTGGATAACTATGGCTACACCTTC. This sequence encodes CASSLDSRGAVDNYGYTF.

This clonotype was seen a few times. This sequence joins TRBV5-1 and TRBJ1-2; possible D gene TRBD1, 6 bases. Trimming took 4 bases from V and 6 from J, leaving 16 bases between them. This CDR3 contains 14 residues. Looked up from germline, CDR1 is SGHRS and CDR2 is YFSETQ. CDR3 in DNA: TGCGCCAGCAGCCCAGGGGCAATGTGGGATGGCTACACCTTC. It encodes CASSPGAMWDGYTF.